This entry features one T cell receptor beta chain sequence. The same CDR3 also results from other DNA sequences found in this sample. Sequencing used immunoSEQ multiplex PCR; TCRdb keeps in-frame clones, though not all of them. The table shows 100,000 to 120,000 clones, with roughly four fifths occurring only once. Trimming took off 3 bases at V and 0 bases at J, with 12 bases between the two ends. The length of the CDR3 is 16 residues. From germline, CDR1 is LNHDA and CDR2 SQIVND (reference sequence). The data belong to a study of blood T cell repertoires in COVID-19. Background on the study: Italy, Spain and the United States were the sources of the convalescent and acute COVID-19 samples. PBMCs, B-cell-depleted T cells, or T cells were the source of the cDNA or gDNA that made up the material.

The clonotype originates from a woman aged 55-75 years with acute or convalescent COVID-19. The V and J genes are TRBV19 and TRBJ2-1, with a weak D call TRBD2 (5 bases). Sequenced: peripheral blood. The CDR3 nucleotides read TGTGCCAGTAGTATCGGACTTTCGAGCTCCTACAATGAGCAGTTCTTC. Protein: CASSIGLSSSYNEQFF.